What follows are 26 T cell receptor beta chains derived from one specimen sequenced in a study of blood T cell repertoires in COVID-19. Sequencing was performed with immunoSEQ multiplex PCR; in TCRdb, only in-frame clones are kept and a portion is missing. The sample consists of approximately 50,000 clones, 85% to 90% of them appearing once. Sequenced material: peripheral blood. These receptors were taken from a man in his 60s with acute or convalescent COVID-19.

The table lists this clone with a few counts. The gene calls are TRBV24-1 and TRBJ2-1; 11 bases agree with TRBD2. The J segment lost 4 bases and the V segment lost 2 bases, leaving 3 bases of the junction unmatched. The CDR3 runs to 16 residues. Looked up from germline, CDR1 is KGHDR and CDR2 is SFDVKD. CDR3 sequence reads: CATSDSGTSGYNEQFF. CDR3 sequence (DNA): TGTGCCACCAGTGATTCCGGGACTAGCGGATACAATGAGCAGTTCTTC.

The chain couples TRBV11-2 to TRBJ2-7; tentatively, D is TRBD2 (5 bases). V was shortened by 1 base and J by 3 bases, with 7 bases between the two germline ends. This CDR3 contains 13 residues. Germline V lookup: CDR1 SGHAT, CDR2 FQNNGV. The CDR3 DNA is TGTGCCAGCAGCTTAGTCGCGGGCTACGAGCAGTACTTC. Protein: CASSLVAGYEQYF.

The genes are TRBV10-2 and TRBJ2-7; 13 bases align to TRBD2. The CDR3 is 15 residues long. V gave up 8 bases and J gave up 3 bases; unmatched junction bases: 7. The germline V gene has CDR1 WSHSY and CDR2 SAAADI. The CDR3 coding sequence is TGCGCCAGCGTCGGGACTAGCGGGAAGTACTACGAGCAGTACTTC. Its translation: CASVGTSGKYYEQYF.

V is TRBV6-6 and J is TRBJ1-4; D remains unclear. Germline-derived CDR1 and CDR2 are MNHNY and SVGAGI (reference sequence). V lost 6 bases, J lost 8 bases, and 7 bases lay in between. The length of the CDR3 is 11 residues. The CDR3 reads CASSPGEKLFF. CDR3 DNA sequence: TGTGCCAGCAGCCCCGGGGAAAAACTGTTTTTT.

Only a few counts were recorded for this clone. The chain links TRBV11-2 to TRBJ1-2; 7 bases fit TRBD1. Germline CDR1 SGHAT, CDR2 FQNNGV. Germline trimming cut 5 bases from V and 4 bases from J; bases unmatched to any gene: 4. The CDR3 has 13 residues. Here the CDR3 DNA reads TGTGCCAGCAGCCCGGGACAGACCTATGGCTACACCTTC. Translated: CASSPGQTYGYTF.

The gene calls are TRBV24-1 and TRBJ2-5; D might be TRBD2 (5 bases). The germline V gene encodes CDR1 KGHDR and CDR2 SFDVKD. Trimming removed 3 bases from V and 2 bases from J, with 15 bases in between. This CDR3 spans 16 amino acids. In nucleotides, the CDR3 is TGTGCCACCAGTGATCTAAGGGAGCAGGTACAAGAGACCCAGTACTTC. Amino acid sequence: CATSDLREQVQETQYF.

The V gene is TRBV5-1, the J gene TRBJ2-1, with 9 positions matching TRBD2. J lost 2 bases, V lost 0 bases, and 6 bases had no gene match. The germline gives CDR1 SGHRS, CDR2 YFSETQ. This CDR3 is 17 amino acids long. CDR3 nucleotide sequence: TGCGCCAGCAGCTTGGGGGTGCGGGAGGGGACCTACAATGAGCAGTTCTTC. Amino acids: CASSLGVREGTYNEQFF. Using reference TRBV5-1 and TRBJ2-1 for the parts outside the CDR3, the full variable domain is KAGVTQTPRYLIKTRGQQVTLSCSPISGHRSVSWYQQTPGQGLQFLFEYFSETQRNKGNFPGRFSGRQFSNSRSEMNVSTLELGDSALYLCASSLGVREGTYNEQFFGPGTRLTVL.

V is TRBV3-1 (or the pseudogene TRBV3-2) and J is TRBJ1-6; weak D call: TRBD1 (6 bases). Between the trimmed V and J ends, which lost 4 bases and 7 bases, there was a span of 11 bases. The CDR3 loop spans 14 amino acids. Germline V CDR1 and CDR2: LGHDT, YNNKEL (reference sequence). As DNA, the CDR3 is TGTGCCAGCAGCCCCAGGGGAGACAATTCACCCCTCCACTTT. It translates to CASSPRGDNSPLHF.

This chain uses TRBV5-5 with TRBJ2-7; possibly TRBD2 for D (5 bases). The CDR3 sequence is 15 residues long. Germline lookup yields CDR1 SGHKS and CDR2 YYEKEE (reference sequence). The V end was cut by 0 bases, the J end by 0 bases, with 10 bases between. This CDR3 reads CASSLDAGDSYEQYF. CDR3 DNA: TGTGCCAGCAGCTTGGATGCCGGGGACTCCTACGAGCAGTACTTC.

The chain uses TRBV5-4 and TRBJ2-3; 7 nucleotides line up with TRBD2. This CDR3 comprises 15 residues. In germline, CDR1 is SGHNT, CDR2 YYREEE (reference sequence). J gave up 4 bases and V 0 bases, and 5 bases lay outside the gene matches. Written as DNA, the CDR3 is TGTGCCAGCAGCTTGGTTGGGGGAGGGGCAGATACGCAGTATTTT. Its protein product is CASSLVGGGADTQYF.

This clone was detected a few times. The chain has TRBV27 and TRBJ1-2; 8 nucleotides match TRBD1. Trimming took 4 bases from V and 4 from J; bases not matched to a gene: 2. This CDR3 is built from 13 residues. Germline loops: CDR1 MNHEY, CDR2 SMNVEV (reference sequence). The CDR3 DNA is TGTGCCAGCAGTTCTGACAGGGGCTATGGCTACACCTTC. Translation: CASSSDRGYGYTF.

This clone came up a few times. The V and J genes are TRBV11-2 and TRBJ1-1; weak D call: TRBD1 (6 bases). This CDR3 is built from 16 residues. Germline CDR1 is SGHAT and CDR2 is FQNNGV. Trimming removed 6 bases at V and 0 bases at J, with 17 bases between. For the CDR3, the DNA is TGTGCCAGCAGAACACAGGGCGGAACCCTGAACACTGAAGCTTTCTTT. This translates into CASRTQGGTLNTEAFF.

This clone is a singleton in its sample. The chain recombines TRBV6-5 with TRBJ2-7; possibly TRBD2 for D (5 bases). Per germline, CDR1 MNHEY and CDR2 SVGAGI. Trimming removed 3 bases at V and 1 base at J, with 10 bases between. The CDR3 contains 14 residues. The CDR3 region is CASSYGRVSYEQYF. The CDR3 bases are TGTGCCAGCAGTTATGGGCGGGTTTCCTACGAGCAGTACTTC.

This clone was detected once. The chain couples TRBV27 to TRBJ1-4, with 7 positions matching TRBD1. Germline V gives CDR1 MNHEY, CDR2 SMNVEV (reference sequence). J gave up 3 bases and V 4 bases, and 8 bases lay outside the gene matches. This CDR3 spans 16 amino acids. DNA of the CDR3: TGTGCCAGCAGTTCCCGGGGACAGCCGGCTAATGAAAAACTGTTTTTT. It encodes CASSSRGQPANEKLFF.

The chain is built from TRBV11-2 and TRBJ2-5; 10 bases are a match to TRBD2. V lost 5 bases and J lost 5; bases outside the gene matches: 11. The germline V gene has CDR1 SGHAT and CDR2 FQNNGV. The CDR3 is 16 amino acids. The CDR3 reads CASSLGAGGPGETQYF. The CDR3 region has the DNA TGTGCCAGCAGCCTGGGAGCGGGAGGGCCGGGTGAGACCCAGTACTTC.

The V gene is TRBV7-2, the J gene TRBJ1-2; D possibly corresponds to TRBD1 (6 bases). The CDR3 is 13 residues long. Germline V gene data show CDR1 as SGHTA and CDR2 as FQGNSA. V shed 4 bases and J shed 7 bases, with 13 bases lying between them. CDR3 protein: CASSSAGAGGYTF. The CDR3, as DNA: TGTGCCAGCAGCTCCGCGGGGGCTGGTGGCTACACCTTC.

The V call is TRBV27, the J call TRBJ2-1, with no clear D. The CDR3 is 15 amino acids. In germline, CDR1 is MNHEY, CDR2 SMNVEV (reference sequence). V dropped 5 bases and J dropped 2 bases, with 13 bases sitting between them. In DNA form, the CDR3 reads TGTGCCAGCAGTCCCGGAGCGCCAACCTACAATGAGCAGTTCTTC. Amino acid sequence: CASSPGAPTYNEQFF.

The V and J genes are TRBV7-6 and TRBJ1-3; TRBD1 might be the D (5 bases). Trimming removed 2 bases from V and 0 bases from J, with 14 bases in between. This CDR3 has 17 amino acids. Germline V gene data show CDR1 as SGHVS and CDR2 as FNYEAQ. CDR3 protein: CASSLWSAGRSGNTIYF. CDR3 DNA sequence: TGTGCCAGCAGCTTATGGTCTGCAGGGCGCTCTGGAAACACCATATATTTT.

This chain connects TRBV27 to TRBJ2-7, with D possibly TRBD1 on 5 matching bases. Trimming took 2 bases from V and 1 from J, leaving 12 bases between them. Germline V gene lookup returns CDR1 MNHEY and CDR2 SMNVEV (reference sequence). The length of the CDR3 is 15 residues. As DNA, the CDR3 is TGTGCCAGCAGTTTAGTAACAGGACATTCCTACGAGCAGTACTTC. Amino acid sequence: CASSLVTGHSYEQYF.

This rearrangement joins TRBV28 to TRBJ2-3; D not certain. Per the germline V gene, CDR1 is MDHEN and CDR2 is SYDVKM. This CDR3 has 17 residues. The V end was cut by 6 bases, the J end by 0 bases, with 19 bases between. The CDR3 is CASRPKIGPTSTDTQYF. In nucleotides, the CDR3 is TGTGCCAGCAGGCCTAAAATTGGGCCCACTAGCACAGATACGCAGTATTTT. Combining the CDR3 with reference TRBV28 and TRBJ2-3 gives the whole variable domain DVKVTQSSRYLVKRTGEKVFLECVQDMDHENMFWYRQDPGLGLRLIYFSYDVKMKEKGDIPEGYSVSREKKERFSLILESASTNQTSMYLCASRPKIGPTSTDTQYFGPGTRLTVL.

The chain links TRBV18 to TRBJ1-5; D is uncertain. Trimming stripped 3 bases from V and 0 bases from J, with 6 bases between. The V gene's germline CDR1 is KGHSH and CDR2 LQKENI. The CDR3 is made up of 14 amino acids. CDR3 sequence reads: CASSPSYSNQPQHF. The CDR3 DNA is TGTGCCAGCTCACCTTCGTATAGCAATCAGCCCCAGCATTTT.

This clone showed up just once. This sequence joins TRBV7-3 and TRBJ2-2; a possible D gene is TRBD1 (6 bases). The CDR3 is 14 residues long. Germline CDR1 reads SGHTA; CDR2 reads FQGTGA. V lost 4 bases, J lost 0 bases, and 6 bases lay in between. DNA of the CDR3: TGTGCCAGCAGCTCAGGGGCGAACACCGGGGAGCTGTTTTTT. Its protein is CASSSGANTGELFF.

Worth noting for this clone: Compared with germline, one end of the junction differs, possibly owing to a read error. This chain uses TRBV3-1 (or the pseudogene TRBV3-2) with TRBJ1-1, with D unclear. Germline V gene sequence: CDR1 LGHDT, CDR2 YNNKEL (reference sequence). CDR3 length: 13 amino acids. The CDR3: CASSQVADTEAFF. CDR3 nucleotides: TGCGCCAGCAGCCAAGTGGCCGACACTGAAGCTTTCTTT.

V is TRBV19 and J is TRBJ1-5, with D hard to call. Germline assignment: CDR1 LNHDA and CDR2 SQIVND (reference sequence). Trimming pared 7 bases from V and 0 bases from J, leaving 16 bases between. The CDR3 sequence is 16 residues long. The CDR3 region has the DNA TGTGCCAGTAATCTAGCCACGGTTTATAGCAATCAGCCCCAGCATTTT. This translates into CASNLATVYSNQPQHF.

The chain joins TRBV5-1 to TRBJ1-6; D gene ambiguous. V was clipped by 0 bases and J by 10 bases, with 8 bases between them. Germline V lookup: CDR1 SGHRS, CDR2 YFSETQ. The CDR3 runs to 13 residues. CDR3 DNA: TGCGCCAGCAGCTTGGAGCCTACCTCACCCCTCCACTTT. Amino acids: CASSLEPTSPLHF. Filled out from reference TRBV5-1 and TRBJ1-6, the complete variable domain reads KAGVTQTPRYLIKTRGQQVTLSCSPISGHRSVSWYQQTPGQGLQFLFEYFSETQRNKGNFPGRFSGRQFSNSRSEMNVSTLELGDSALYLCASSLEPTSPLHFGNGTRLTVT.

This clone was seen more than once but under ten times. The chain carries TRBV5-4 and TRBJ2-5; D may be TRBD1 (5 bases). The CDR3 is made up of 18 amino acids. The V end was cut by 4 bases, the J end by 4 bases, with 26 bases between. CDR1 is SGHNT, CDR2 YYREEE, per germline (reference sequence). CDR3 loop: CASSRRAGQLSEGETQYF. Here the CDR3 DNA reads TGTGCCAGCAGCCGAAGGGCAGGGCAGCTGTCCGAAGGAGAGACCCAGTACTTC.